This T cell receptor beta chain was identified during a study of CD8 T cells in ankylosing spondylitis. A quantitative 5'-RACE method, one with molecular barcodes, was used to make TCR beta libraries. Using its own MiXCR run on the 5' RACE reads, TCRdb lists one record per CDR3 protein. The top ten hold approximately 18% of the sample, which has over 700,000 distinct CDR3 sequences, 15% to 20% seen once. The germline V gene has CDR1 KGHDR and CDR2 SFDVKD. The CDR3 length is 14 residues. V shed 4 bases and J shed 6 bases, with 12 bases lying between them. Broader study findings: Clones that were linked to disease were CD8+ and were relatively rare in peripheral blood. Seemingly distinctive of ankylosing spondylitis blood was a TCR beta motif formed by eight highly homologous variants. Matched synovial fluid from ankylosing spondylitis patients was reported to be enriched for disease-linked clones. Certain motif variants had earlier appeared in reactive arthritis synovial fluid and blood.

Notes on this clonotype: Antigen unknown.

The V and J genes are TRBV24-1 and TRBJ2-1; D is ambiguous. The specimen was blood, either unsorted or a sorted T cell fraction (not recorded which). The sequence came from a male donor with ankylosing spondylitis. The DNA of the CDR3 is TGTGCCACCAGTGACCCATCGGACGGCAATGAGCAGTTCTTC. Protein sequence: CATSDPSDGNEQFF.